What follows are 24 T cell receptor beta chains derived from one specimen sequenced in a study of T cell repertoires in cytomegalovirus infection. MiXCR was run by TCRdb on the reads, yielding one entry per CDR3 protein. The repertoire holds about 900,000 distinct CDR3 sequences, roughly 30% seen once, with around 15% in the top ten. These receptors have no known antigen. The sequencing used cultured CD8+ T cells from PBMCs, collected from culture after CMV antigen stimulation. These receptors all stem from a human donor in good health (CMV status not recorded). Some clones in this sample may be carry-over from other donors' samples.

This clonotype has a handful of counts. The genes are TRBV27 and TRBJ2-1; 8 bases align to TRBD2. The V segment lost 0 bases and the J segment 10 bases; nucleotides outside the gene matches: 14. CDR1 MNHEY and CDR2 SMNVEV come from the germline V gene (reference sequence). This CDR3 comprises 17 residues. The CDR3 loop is CASSLSASGGQGVEQFF. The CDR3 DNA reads TGTGCCAGCAGTTTATCGGCCAGCGGGGGCCAAGGGGTGGAGCAGTTCTTC.

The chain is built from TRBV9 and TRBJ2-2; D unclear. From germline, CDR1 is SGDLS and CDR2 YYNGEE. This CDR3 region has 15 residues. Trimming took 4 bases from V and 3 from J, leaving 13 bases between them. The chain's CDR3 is CASSIEGQDTGELFF. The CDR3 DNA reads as TGTGCCAGCAGCATAGAAGGGCAAGACACCGGGGAGCTGTTTTTT. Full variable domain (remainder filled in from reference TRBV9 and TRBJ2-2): DSGVTQTPKHLITATGQRVTLRCSPRSGDLSVYWYQQSLDQGLQFLIQYYNGEERAKGNILERFSAQQFPDLHSELNLSSLELGDSALYFCASSIEGQDTGELFFGEGSRLTVL.

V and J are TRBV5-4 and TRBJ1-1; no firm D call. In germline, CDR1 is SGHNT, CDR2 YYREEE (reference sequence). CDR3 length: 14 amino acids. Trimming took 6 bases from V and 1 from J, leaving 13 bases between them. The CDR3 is CASNTDTANTEAFF. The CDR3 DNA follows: TGTGCCAGCAACACAGACACCGCGAACACTGAAGCTTTCTTT.

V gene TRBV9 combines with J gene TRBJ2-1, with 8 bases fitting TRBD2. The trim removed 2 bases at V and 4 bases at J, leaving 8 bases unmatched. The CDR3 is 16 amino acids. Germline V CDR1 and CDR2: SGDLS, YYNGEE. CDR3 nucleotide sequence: TGTGCCAGCAGCGTCCCACGGGGGGGCCCGTACAATGAGCAGTTCTTC. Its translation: CASSVPRGGPYNEQFF.

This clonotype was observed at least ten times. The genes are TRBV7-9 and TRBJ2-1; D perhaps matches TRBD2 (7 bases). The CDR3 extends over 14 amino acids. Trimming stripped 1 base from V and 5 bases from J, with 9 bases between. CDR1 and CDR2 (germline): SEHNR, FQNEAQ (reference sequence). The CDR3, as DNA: TGTGCCAGCAGCTTAGGCGGGGGCGACAATGAGCAGTTCTTC. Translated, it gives CASSLGGGDNEQFF.

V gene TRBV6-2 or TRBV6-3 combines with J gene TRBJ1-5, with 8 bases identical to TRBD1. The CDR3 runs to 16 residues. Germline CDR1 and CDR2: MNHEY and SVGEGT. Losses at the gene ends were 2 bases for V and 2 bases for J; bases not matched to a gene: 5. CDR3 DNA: TGTGCCAGCAGTTACGGCGGACAGGGTGGCAATCAGCCCCAGCATTTT. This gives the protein CASSYGGQGGNQPQHF.

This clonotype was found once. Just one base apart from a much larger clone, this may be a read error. Here the CDR3 reads CTSSWGPRGNQPQHF. In nucleotides, the CDR3 is TGTACCAGCAGTTGGGGACCCAGGGGCAATCAGCCCCAGCATTTT. This chain connects TRBV7-6 to TRBJ1-5; D possibly corresponds to TRBD1 (5 bases). CDR3 size: 15 residues. In germline, CDR1 is SGHVS, CDR2 FNYEAQ.

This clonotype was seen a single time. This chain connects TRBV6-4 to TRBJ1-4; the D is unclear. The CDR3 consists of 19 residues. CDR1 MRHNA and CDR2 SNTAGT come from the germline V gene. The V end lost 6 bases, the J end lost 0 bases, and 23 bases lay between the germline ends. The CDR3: CASRRAWILNLTTNEKLFF. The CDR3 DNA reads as TGTGCCAGCAGACGCGCCTGGATCCTCAACTTAACAACTAATGAAAAACTGTTTTTT.

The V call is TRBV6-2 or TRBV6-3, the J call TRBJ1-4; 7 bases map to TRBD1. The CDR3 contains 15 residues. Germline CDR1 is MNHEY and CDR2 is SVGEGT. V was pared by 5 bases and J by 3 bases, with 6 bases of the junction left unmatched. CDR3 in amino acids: CASSTATGSNEKLFF. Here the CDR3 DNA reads TGTGCCAGCAGTACCGCGACAGGGTCTAATGAAAAACTGTTTTTT.

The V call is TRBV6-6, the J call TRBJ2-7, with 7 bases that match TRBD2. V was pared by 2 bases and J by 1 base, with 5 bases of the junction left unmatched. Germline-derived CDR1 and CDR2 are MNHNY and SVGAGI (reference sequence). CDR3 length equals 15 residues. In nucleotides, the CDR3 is TGTGCCAGCAGTTACGGTCTAGCGGAATCCTACGAGCAGTACGTC. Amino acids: CASSYGLAESYEQYV.

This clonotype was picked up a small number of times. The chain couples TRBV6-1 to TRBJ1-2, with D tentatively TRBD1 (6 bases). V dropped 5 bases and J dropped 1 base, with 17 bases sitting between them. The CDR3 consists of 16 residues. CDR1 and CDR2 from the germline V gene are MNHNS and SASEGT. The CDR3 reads CASSLGRTVINYGYTF. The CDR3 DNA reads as TGTGCCAGCAGTTTGGGCCGGACAGTCATTAACTATGGCTACACCTTC.

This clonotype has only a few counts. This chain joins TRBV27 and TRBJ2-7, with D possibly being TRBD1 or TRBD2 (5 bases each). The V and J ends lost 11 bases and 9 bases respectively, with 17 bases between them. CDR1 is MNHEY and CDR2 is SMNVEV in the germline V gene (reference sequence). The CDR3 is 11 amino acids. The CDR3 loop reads CAVEGPSGQYV. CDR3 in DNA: TGTGCCGTCGAGGGACCTTCAGGGCAGTACGTC.

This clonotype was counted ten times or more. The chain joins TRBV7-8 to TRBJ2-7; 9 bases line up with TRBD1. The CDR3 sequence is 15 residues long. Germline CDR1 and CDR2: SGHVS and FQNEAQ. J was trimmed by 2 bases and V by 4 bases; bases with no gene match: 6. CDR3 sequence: CASSSLTGGAYEQYF. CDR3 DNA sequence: TGTGCCAGCAGCTCTTTGACAGGGGGGGCCTACGAGCAGTACTTC.

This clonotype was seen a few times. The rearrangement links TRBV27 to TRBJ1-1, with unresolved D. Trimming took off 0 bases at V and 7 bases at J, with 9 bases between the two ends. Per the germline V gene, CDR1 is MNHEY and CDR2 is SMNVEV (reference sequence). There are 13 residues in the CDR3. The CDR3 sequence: CASSLSSVSEAFF. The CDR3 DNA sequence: TGTGCCAGCAGTTTATCTTCGGTCAGTGAAGCTTTCTTT.

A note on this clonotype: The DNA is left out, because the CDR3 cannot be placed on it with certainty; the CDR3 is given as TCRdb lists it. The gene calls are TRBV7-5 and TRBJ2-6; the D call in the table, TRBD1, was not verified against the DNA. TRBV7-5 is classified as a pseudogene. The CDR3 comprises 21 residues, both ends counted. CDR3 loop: CISVPEDRTAKGSSGANVLTF.

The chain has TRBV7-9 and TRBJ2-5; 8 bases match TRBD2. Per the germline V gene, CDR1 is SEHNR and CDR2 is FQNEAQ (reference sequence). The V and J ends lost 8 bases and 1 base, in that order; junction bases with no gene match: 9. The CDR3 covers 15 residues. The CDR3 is CASLRVAGFQETQYF. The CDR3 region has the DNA TGTGCCAGCCTCCGGGTAGCGGGGTTCCAAGAGACCCAGTACTTC.

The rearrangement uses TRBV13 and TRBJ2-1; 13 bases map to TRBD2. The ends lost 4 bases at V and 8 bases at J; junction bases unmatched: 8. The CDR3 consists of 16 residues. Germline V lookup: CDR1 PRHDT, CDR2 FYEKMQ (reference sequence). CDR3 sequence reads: CASSSTTSGGADEQFF. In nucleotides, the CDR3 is TGTGCCAGCAGCTCCACCACTAGCGGGGGGGCCGATGAGCAGTTCTTC.

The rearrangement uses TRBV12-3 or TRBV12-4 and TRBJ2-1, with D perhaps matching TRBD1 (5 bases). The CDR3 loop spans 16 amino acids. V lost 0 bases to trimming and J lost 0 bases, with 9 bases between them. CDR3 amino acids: CASSLAGAYSYNEQFF. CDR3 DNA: TGTGCCAGCAGTTTAGCAGGGGCCTACTCCTACAATGAGCAGTTCTTC.

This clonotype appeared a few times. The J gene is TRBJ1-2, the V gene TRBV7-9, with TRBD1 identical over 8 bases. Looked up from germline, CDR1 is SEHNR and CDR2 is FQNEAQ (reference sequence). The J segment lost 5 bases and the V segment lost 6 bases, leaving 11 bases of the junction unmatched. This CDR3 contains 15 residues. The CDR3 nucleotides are TGTGCCAGCAGTCCCGACAGGGGAATTGAGTATGGCTACACCTTC. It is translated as CASSPDRGIEYGYTF.

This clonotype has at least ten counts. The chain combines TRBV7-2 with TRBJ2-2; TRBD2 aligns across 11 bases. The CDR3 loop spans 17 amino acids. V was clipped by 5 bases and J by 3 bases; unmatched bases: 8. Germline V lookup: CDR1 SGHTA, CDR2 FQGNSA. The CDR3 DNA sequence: TGTGCCAGCAGCCCCTACCTAGCGGGGGGCTACACCGGGGAGCTGTTTTTT. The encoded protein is CASSPYLAGGYTGELFF.

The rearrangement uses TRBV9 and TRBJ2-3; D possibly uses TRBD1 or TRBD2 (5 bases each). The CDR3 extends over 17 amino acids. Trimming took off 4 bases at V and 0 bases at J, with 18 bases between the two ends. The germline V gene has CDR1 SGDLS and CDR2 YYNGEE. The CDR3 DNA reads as TGTGCCAGCAGCCCCGTCGGGACCCTAGCTAGCACAGATACGCAGTATTTT. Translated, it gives CASSPVGTLASTDTQYF.

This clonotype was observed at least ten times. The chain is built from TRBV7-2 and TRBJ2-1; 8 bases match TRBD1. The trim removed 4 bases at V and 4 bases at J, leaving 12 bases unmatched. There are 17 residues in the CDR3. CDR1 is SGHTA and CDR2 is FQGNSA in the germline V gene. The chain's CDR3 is CASSYRPVGQGYNEQFF. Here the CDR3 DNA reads TGTGCCAGCAGCTATCGCCCGGTCGGACAGGGTTACAATGAGCAGTTCTTC.

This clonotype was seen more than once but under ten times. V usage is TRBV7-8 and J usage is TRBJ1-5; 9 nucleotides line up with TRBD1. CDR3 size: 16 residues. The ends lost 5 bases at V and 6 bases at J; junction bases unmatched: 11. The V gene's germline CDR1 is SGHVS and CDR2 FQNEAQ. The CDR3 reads CASSPRKQGAVQPQHF. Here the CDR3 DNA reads TGTGCCAGCAGCCCCCGGAAACAGGGGGCTGTTCAGCCCCAGCATTTT. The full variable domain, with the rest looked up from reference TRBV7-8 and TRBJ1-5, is GAGVSQSPRYKVAKRGQDVALRCDPISGHVSLFWYQQALGQGPEFLTYFQNEAQLDKSGLPSDRFFAERPEGSVSTLKIQRTQQEDSAVYLCASSPRKQGAVQPQHFGDGTRLSIL.

CDR3 DNA sequence: TGTGCCAGCAGCTTCCGACTAGCGACGGATACGCAGTATTTT. It translates to CASSFRLATDTQYF. V and J are TRBV9 and TRBJ2-3, with 8 bases that match TRBD2. The germline V gene encodes CDR1 SGDLS and CDR2 YYNGEE. The CDR3 runs to 14 residues. V gave up 4 bases and J gave up 6 bases; unmatched junction bases: 7.